Below, 5 T cell receptor beta chains from the same sample are listed, as sequenced in a study of cytomegalovirus exposure and HLA in healthy donors. TCRdb's table, derived via immunoSEQ multiplex PCR, lists solely in-frame clones and lacks some. Among 85,000 to 130,000 clones listed, 88% were seen once. The specimen sequenced was PBMCs. The receptor set was obtained from a woman between 18 and 30 years old in good health and CMV-seropositive.

The gene calls are TRBV5-1 and TRBJ2-7; 8 bases are a match to TRBD1. CDR1 and CDR2 from the germline V gene are SGHRS and YFSETQ. V was pared by 2 bases and J by 3 bases, with 7 bases of the junction left unmatched. CDR3 length equals 15 residues. CDR3 nucleotide sequence: TGCGCCAGCAGCTTAGAGACAGGGGTGATCTACGAGCAGTACGTC. Protein: CASSLETGVIYEQYV.

The gene calls are TRBV5-6 and TRBJ2-7; 9 bases match TRBD1. Trimming at V came to 4 bases and at J to 6 bases, leaving 8 bases not matched to a gene. Germline V gene data show CDR1 as SGHDT and CDR2 as YYEEEE. The CDR3 is 14 residues long. The CDR3 loop reads CASSRGDRVGEQYV. Written as DNA, the CDR3 is TGTGCCAGCAGCCGAGGGGACAGGGTCGGCGAGCAGTACGTC.

This clone was detected only once. The chain combines TRBV6-5 with TRBJ2-6; D gene ambiguous. V lost 2 bases to trimming and J lost 0 bases, with 8 bases between them. The V gene's germline CDR1 is MNHEY and CDR2 SVGAGI. The CDR3 covers 16 residues. The DNA of the CDR3 is TGTGCCAGCAGTTACAGTCCGGGCTCTGGGGCCAACGTCCTGACTTTC. This gives the protein CASSYSPGSGANVLTF.

CDR3 nucleotides: TGTGCCAGCAGACTCGACAGTATAGGCAATCAGCCCCAGCATTTT. This codes for CASRLDSIGNQPQHF. This chain joins TRBV28 and TRBJ1-5; D is perhaps TRBD1 (5 bases). The CDR3 extends over 15 amino acids. The V end lost 6 bases, the J end lost 2 bases, and 14 bases lay between the germline ends. The germline V gene encodes CDR1 MDHEN and CDR2 SYDVKM.

The CDR3 spells CASGQQGARTEAFF. The CDR3 nucleotides read TGTGCCAGTGGGCAACAGGGGGCTCGCACTGAAGCTTTCTTT. V usage is TRBV19 and J usage is TRBJ1-1, with TRBD1 matching over 9 bases. The CDR3 has 14 residues. Germline V CDR1 and CDR2: LNHDA, SQIVND (reference sequence). V lost 8 bases and J lost 4; bases outside the gene matches: 8. Variable domain in full (rest from reference TRBV19 and TRBJ1-1): DGGITQSPKYLFRKEGQNVTLSCEQNLNHDAMYWYRQDPGQGLRLIYYSQIVNDFQKGDIAEGYSVSREKKESFPLTVTSAQKNPTAFYLCASGQQGARTEAFFGQGTRLTVV.